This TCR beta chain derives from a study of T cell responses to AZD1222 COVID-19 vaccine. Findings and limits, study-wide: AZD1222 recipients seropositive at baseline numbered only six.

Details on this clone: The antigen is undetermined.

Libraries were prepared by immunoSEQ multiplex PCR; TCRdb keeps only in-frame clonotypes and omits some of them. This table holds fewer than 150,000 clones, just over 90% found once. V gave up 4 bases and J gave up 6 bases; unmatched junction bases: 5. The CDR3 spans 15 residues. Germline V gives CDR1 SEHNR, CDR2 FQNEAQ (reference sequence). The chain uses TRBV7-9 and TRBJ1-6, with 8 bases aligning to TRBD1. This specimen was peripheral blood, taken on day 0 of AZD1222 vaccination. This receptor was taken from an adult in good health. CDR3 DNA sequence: TGTGCCAGCAGCTCCCGGGACAGGTCTAATTCACCCCTCCACTTT. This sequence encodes CASSSRDRSNSPLHF.